The 20 T cell receptor beta chains listed next were all sequenced from one sample in a study of patients with pleural tuberculosis. TCRdb independently ran MiXCR on the reads; one entry per CDR3 protein. The sample holds 25,000 to 35,000 distinct CDR3 sequences; 18% are singletons and the top ten take roughly 3.6%. Sequences were obtained from peripheral blood. The source of these receptors is a human donor with pleural tuberculosis.

This clonotype was seen just once. This may arise from a read error, as a much more abundant clone is one base away. The rearrangement uses TRBV13 and TRBJ2-2; maybe TRBD2 (5 bases). Per germline, CDR1 PRHDT and CDR2 FYEKMQ (reference sequence). CDR3 size: 17 residues. The CDR3: CAISPDGIGLGTGELFF. The CDR3 region has the DNA TGTGCCATCAGCCCCGACGGGATCGGATTAGGGACCGGGGAGCTGTTTTTT. The variable domain in full, with the rest retrieved from reference TRBV13 and TRBJ2-2, is AAGVIQSPRHLIKEKRETATLKCYPIPRHDTVYWYQQGPGQDPQFLISFYEKMQSDKGSIPDRFSAQQFSDYHSELNMSSLELGDSALYFCAISPDGIGLGTGELFFGEGSRLTVL.

Of note for this clonotype: Sequence at one end of the junction differs from germline and may be a read error. This sequence joins TRBV27 and TRBJ1-6, with D unclear. Germline V CDR1 and CDR2: MNHEY, SMNVEV (reference sequence). The CDR3 has 13 amino acids. CDR3 in DNA: TGTGCCGGCAGCGCCTCTAGGAATTCACCCCTCCACTTT. It specifies CAGSASRNSPLHF.

Ten or more counts support this clonotype. The CDR3 DNA sequence: TGTGCCAGCAAGGCTCTCGAGCAGTACTTC. Its translation is CASKALEQYF. The J gene is TRBJ2-7, the V gene TRBV2; D gene uncertain. The CDR3 loop spans 10 amino acids. The V end was cut by 7 bases, the J end by 6 bases, with 7 bases between. The V gene's germline CDR1 is SNHLY and CDR2 FYNNEI.

On this clonotype itself: An end of the junction differs from the germline gene, which may be a read error. This chain connects TRBV28 to TRBJ2-7, with D tentatively TRBD1 (6 bases). This CDR3 has 14 amino acids. Germline CDR1 is MDHEN and CDR2 is SYDVKM. CDR3: CASISRQDAYERYF. The CDR3 coding sequence is TGTGCCAGCATCTCCCGACAGGACGCCTACGAGCGGTACTTC.

This clonotype has just a few counts. V is TRBV5-6 and J is TRBJ2-7; D might be TRBD1 (6 bases). V shed 3 bases and J shed 0 bases, with 13 bases lying between them. CDR3 length: 15 residues. Germline CDR1 is SGHDT and CDR2 is YYEEEE. CDR3 in amino acids: CASSSSGHLSYEQYF. Written as DNA, the CDR3 is TGTGCCAGCAGCTCTTCGGGACACCTCTCCTACGAGCAGTACTTC.

Remarks on this clonotype: One junction end does not reproduce the germline sequence, and a read error may be involved. The rearrangement links TRBV19 to TRBJ1-1; D not resolved. This CDR3 is 11 amino acids long. Germline V gives CDR1 LNHDA, CDR2 SQIVND (reference sequence). The CDR3 reads CASRLLAEALF. The CDR3 DNA sequence: TGTGCCAGCAGACTCCTCGCTGAAGCTCTCTTT.

In its sample, this clonotype was seen many times. The chain employs TRBV29-1 and TRBJ1-1; D gene uncertain. V was pared by 7 bases and J by 5 bases, with 11 bases between. The germline V gene encodes CDR1 SQVTM and CDR2 ANQGSEA. The CDR3 has 11 residues. The CDR3 protein is CSAPLTTEAFF. CDR3 bases: TGCAGCGCTCCTTTAACAACTGAAGCTTTCTTT.

Ten or more counts support this clonotype. The chain carries TRBV20-1 and TRBJ2-7; D might be TRBD1 (5 bases). Germline CDR1 DFQATT, CDR2 SNEGSKA (reference sequence). The V gene lost 6 bases and the J gene lost 0 bases, with 12 bases spanning the gap. This CDR3 has 13 residues. CDR3 DNA: TGCAGTGCCCCGGACACGAGCTCCTACGAGCAGTACTTC. It encodes CSAPDTSSYEQYF.

There are many counts of this clonotype. The rearrangement uses TRBV24-1 and TRBJ1-5; 7 bases are shared with TRBD1. The CDR3 has 14 residues. Germline CDR1 is KGHDR and CDR2 is SFDVKD. The V and J ends lost 7 bases and 6 bases, in that order; junction bases with no gene match: 8. Here the CDR3 DNA reads TGTGCCACCAGCCCCGGGAGGGGGCTTCAGCCCCAGCATTTT. It encodes CATSPGRGLQPQHF.

There are many counts of this clonotype. The chain recombines TRBV28 with TRBJ1-1, with D maybe TRBD1 (5 bases). Trimming cost V 6 bases and J 2 bases, with 16 bases left between them. Germline lookup yields CDR1 MDHEN and CDR2 SYDVKM. CDR3 length equals 15 residues. CDR3 bases: TGTGCCAGCAGCCCCATTGAGACAGTCAACACTGAAGCTTTCTTT. It yields the protein CASSPIETVNTEAFF.

This clonotype was seen many times. Since no conserved phenylalanine or tryptophan closes the CDR3, a read error is the likely cause. It is unclear where the CDR3 begins or ends on the DNA, so no DNA is shown, and the CDR3 is as TCRdb lists it. The V call is TRBV28, the J call TRBJ1-1; the table's D gene call, TRBD1, was not cross checked with the DNA. Germline values: CDR1 MDHEN, CDR2 SYDVKM. The length of the CDR3 is 11 amino acids, counting both ends. The CDR3: CASSRRDRVLS.

The gene calls are TRBV5-1 and TRBJ2-1; D possibly matches TRBD1 or TRBD2 (7 bases each). The germline gives CDR1 SGHRS, CDR2 YFSETQ. Trimming took 1 base from V and 8 from J, leaving 16 bases between them. The CDR3 has 15 amino acids. In DNA, the CDR3 is TGCGCCAGCAGCTTGACAGCAGGGGGGGGCTATGAGCAGTTCTTC. It encodes CASSLTAGGGYEQFF.

This clonotype was detected many times. The gene calls are TRBV4-1 and TRBJ1-2, with D possibly matching TRBD1 (6 bases). The CDR3 spans 14 residues. Germline CDR1 reads MGHRA; CDR2 reads YSYEKL. Trimming pared 0 bases from V and 1 base from J, leaving 6 bases between. The CDR3 nucleotides read TGCGCCAGCAGCCAAGAACAGGGTAACTATGGCTACACCTTC. Translating gives CASSQEQGNYGYTF.

This clonotype is labeled medium-sized. The chain uses TRBV27 and TRBJ1-2; 9 bases agree with TRBD1. The CDR3 has 13 residues. Trimming took 3 bases from V and 8 from J; bases not matched to a gene: 4. Germline loops: CDR1 MNHEY, CDR2 SMNVEV (reference sequence). CDR3 loop: CASSLGQGKGYTF. The CDR3 DNA sequence: TGTGCCAGCAGTTTGGGACAGGGCAAAGGCTACACCTTC.

The chain recombines TRBV2 with TRBJ1-1; D is ambiguous. The CDR3 has 13 residues. V dropped 3 bases and J dropped 2 bases, with 7 bases sitting between them. Germline V gene data show CDR1 as SNHLY and CDR2 as FYNNEI. CDR3 DNA: TGTGCCAGCAGTGATAACGGTAACACTGAAGCTTTCTTT. Amino acid sequence: CASSDNGNTEAFF.

This clonotype has at least ten counts. The chain employs TRBV3-1 and TRBJ1-1; D possibly corresponds to TRBD1 (5 bases). The CDR3 consists of 13 residues. Trimming took 0 bases from V and 8 from J, leaving 10 bases between them. The germline V gene has CDR1 LGHDT and CDR2 YNNKEL (reference sequence). CDR3 region: CASSQDFGDEAFF. The CDR3 region has the DNA TGTGCCAGCAGCCAAGACTTCGGGGACGAAGCTTTCTTT.

This clonotype appeared many times. The chain employs TRBV24-1 and TRBJ1-4; TRBD1 agrees at 8 bases. The CDR3 totals 15 residues. Germline CDR1 KGHDR, CDR2 SFDVKD. With 1 base clipped from V and 8 bases from J, the junction kept 5 bases outside the gene matches. As DNA, the CDR3 is TGTGCCACCAGTGATTTTGACAGGGGAAGAGAAAAACTGTTTTTT. Its protein is CATSDFDRGREKLFF.

This clonotype appeared many times. The chain has TRBV5-1 and TRBJ1-1, with TRBD1 identical over 7 bases. The CDR3 has 14 amino acids. Germline CDR1 is SGHRS and CDR2 is YFSETQ. With V trimmed by 3 bases and J by 2 bases, 4 bases remained unmatched. The CDR3 here is CASSSGQPNTEAFF. CDR3 sequence (DNA): TGCGCCAGCAGCTCGGGACAGCCAAACACTGAAGCTTTCTTT. The full variable domain, completed using reference TRBV5-1 and TRBJ1-1, is KAGVTQTPRYLIKTRGQQVTLSCSPISGHRSVSWYQQTPGQGLQFLFEYFSETQRNKGNFPGRFSGRQFSNSRSEMNVSTLELGDSALYLCASSSGQPNTEAFFGQGTRLTVV.

The V gene is TRBV3-1, the J gene TRBJ1-6, with 9 bases lining up with TRBD1. Germline CDR1 LGHDT, CDR2 YNNKEL (reference sequence). This CDR3 region has 15 residues. V lost 6 bases and J lost 9; bases outside the gene matches: 9. CDR3 bases: TGTGCCAGCAGTTGCGGACAGGGGAATGGTTCACCCCTCCACTTT. Translated: CASSCGQGNGSPLHF.

This clonotype was found many times. The chain has TRBV11-2 and TRBJ2-1, with 7 nucleotides matching TRBD1. V was pared by 1 base and J by 1 base, with 4 bases of the junction left unmatched. The CDR3 extends over 16 amino acids. Germline V CDR1 and CDR2: SGHAT, FQNNGV. The CDR3 DNA reads as TGTGCCAGCAGCTTAGCCTTACAGGGGTCCTACAATGAGCAGTTCTTC. Protein: CASSLALQGSYNEQFF.